The clone carrying this T cell receptor beta chain was detected a few times. Other nucleotide sequences from this sample produce the same CDR3. The method was immunoSEQ multiplex PCR; TCRdb's version includes in-frame clones alone and lacks a portion of them. Among over 100,000 clones listed, under 70% were seen once. Germline-derived CDR1 and CDR2 are GTSNPN and SVGIG (reference sequence). The V and J ends lost 1 base and 4 bases respectively, with 8 bases between them. The CDR3 is 13 amino acids. These data belong to a study of cytotoxic CD8 clonotypes in ibrutinib-treated CLL. The sample here was PBMCs, taken after 24 months of ibrutinib treatment. This TCR was sampled from a human donor with chronic lymphocytic leukemia. The V and J genes are TRBV30 and TRBJ1-5; D might be TRBD1 (5 bases). The CDR3 spells CAWSGGGNQPQHF. In nucleotides, the CDR3 is TGTGCCTGGAGTGGCGGGGGGAATCAGCCCCAGCATTTT.